These T cell receptor beta chains were read from a single sample in a study of T cell repertoires in cytomegalovirus infection. TCRdb called the reads again in MiXCR, with one record for every CDR3 protein. Found here are fewer than 550,000 distinct CDR3 sequences, roughly 12% of them singletons; the top ten hold roughly a tenth. The sequencing input was PBMCs. Receptors were obtained from a human donor in good health (CMV status not recorded). Some clones in this sample may be carry-over from other donors' samples. Both conserved end residues are trimmed from each CDR3. Fields, in order: J gene, V gene, CDR3 length, CDR3 protein.

TRBJ2-5	TRBV12-3/TRBV12-4	12	ASSPQRQSGTQY
TRBJ1-5	TRBV6-2/TRBV6-3	14	ASRQDRRIGNQPQH
TRBJ1-4	TRBV5-1	13	ASSPREGGGEKLF
TRBJ2-7	TRBV2	12	ASRDRSSNYEQY
TRBJ2-2	TRBV5-6	11	ASRSQGSGELF
TRBJ1-1	TRBV2	12	ASSGGTGNTEAF
TRBJ2-1	TRBV29-1	10	SGGRVYNEQF
TRBJ2-1	TRBV7-6	13	ASSPRRGSYNEQF
TRBJ1-1	TRBV7-6	13	ASSLEPDMNTEAF
TRBJ2-3	TRBV7-4	13	ASSPRDGNTDTQY
TRBJ1-1	TRBV28	10	ASGYPGVRAF
TRBJ2-2	TRBV11-2	13	ASSLVETNTGELF
TRBJ1-1	TRBV11-2	11	ASSGGLATGAF
TRBJ1-1	TRBV6-2/TRBV6-3	12	ASSSSTNRAEAF
TRBJ2-7	TRBV13	13	ASSFPGQAAYEQY
TRBJ2-7	TRBV28	17	ASSSSGQVGRGGGYEQY
TRBJ2-1	TRBV11-1	13	ASSRGTGGVNEQF
TRBJ2-7	TRBV4-1	14	ASSQADSPYLYEQY
TRBJ1-3	TRBV7-3	10	ASADSGNTIY
TRBJ1-1	TRBV27	11	ASSFRGHGKAF
TRBJ2-3	TRBV7-3	13	ASRLGASSTDTQY
TRBJ1-2	TRBV24-1	12	ATSDGSPWGGYT
TRBJ2-7	TRBV12-3/TRBV12-4	13	ASSWGTPFSYEQY
TRBJ1-5	TRBV27	13	ASTPRGGRNQPQH
TRBJ2-7	TRBV4-2	12	ASSHPDPSGEQY
TRBJ1-6	TRBV18	16	ASSRTGQAQSLDSPLH
TRBJ1-5	TRBV28	13	ASSLARTGVGAQH
TRBJ2-3	TRBV27	14	ASKPVAGGNTDTQY
TRBJ2-1	TRBV6-2/TRBV6-3	11	AGGSGSHNEQF
TRBJ1-1	TRBV19	12	ASSMVQRSNEAF
TRBJ2-5	TRBV5-6	12	ASSLFRGEETQY
TRBJ1-1	TRBV11-2	11	ASSPTGSTEAF
TRBJ1-1	TRBV2	11	ASIEGGTGSAF
TRBJ1-2	TRBV7-9	13	ASSLRDTLWDGYT
TRBJ2-5	TRBV28	9	ASRGLRAQY
TRBJ2-5	TRBV7-2	12	ASSSSGSSETQY
TRBJ1-1	TRBV20-1	13	SASETNQGWGEAF
TRBJ2-5	TRBV19	12	ASSILDPSPTQY
TRBJ2-1	TRBV29-1	13	SAPGRGDNYNEQF
TRBJ2-1	TRBV18	12	ASLRQSSYNEQF
TRBJ2-6	TRBV5-1	15	ASSLGEAFIGANVLT
TRBJ1-2	TRBV5-4	9	ASSLQGPST
TRBJ2-1	TRBV29-1	15	SVGTSGRADSYNEQF
TRBJ2-3	TRBV20-1	12	SASPSPLADTQY